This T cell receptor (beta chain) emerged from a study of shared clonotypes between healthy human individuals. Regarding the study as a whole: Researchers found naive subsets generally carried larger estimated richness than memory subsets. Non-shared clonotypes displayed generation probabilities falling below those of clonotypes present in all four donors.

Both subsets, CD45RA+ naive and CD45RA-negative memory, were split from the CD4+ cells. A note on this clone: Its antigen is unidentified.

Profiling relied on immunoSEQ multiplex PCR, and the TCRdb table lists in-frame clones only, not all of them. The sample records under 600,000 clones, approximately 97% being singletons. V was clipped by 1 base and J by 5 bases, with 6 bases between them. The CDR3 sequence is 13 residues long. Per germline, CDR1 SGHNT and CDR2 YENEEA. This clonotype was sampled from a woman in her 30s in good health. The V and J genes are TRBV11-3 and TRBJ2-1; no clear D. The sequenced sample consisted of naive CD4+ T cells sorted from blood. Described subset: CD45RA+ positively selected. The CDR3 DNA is TGTGCCAGCAGCTTAGCCGGCCACAATGAGCAGTTCTTC. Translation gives CASSLAGHNEQFF. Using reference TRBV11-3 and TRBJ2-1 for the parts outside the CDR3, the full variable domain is EAGVVQSPRYKIIEKKQPVAFWCNPISGHNTLYWYLQNLGQGPELLIRYENEEAVDDSQLPKDRFSAERLKGVDSTLKIQPAELGDSAVYLCASSLAGHNEQFFGPGTRLTVL.